This TCR beta chain was recovered during a study of blood T cell repertoires in COVID-19 (dated by TCRdb to the early 2020s). About the study as a whole: Samples from collaborators originated in the United States, Italy and Spain and spanned both the acute and convalescent phases of COVID-19. The material from the prospective study consisted of cDNA or gDNA derived from T cells, B-cell-depleted T cells, or PBMCs. Where available, HLA class I and class II types were taken from metadata supplied by the sample provider and were not determined by assay-based typing. Samples came from the ongoing ImmuneRACE study (first 160 participants) plus 1,254 subjects from 6 global collaborators. A de-identified subject ID, COVID-19 status, age in years and sex were almost always included in the sample metadata. The dataset comprised deeply sampled blood TCRbeta repertoires from subjects exposed to, actively infected with, or recovered from COVID-19. The repertoires were made available in a free public database intended to serve as a resource for research on the immune response to SARS-CoV-2.

To note about this clone: It has no known antigen specificity. Base qualities were left out, and no much larger clone turns up one base away.

Beyond this particular receptor, the publication reports: Clinical and demographic metadata were provided uncurated, with the amount varying by source and participant.

Collaborating institutions collected whole blood in K2EDTA tubes following their own protocols. Collaborator samples were shipped for TCRbeta analysis as frozen whole blood, isolated PBMCs, or DNA extracted from either sample type. Its CDR3 holds 17 amino acids, cysteine through phenylalanine. The DNA shown is the 51-base CDR3, in frame from base 1. TCRbeta CDR3 regions were amplified from genomic DNA by means of the immunoSEQ Assay, a bias-controlled multiplex PCR. In the paper's pipeline: The number of nucleated cells in each sample was estimated from the amplification of reference gene primers within the assay. Sequence reads were collapsed and filtered to measure the absolute abundance of every unique TCRbeta CDR3 rearrangement. For each sample, productive Simpson clonality was calculated by taking the square root of Simpson's diversity index across productive rearrangements. TCRdb mirrors the immuneACCESS table, restricted to in-frame sequences. Some clones are absent from its copies; in checked studies, under half trace to an unresolved V gene, and the reason for the others is unknown. D and trimming were read from the DNA, whereas the V and J calls and clone size are those reported in that table. Present in this sample are around 13,000 clones, less than 95% of which were seen just once. Jointly, the top ten make up roughly 8.1% of the sample.

The sequence joins TRBV7-5 to TRBJ1-2; the table gives TRBD1 as D, unverified against the DNA. TRBV7-5 is a listed pseudogene. Material: peripheral blood. The receptor comes from a human donor in a cohort sampled during active COVID-19. The CDR3 reads as follows: CVRSLASRGPLNYGYTF. Read as DNA, the sequence is TGTGTCAGAAGCTTAGCATCCAGGGGGCCGTTGAACTATGGCTACACCTTC.